The rows below give T cell receptor beta chains drawn from one sample of a study of monozygotic twins with inflammatory bowel disease. TCRdb re-called the 5' RACE reads and shows each CDR3 protein once, DNA omitted. This sample's table has under 150,000 distinct CDR3 sequences. Source material: blood. These receptors all stem from a human donor with ulcerative colitis or Crohn's disease, or a healthy co-twin of an affected twin (not recorded which). Both conserved end residues are part of each CDR3. Fields, in order: J gene, V gene, CDR3 protein.

j_call: TRBJ2-1; v_call: TRBV11-1; cdr3_aa: CASSFPPGQPTQDNEQFF
j_call: TRBJ2-1; v_call: TRBV13; cdr3_aa: CASSIGHAAYNEQFF
j_call: TRBJ1-2; v_call: TRBV5-1; cdr3_aa: CASSLSRDYGYTF
j_call: TRBJ2-3; v_call: TRBV5-1; cdr3_aa: CASSRGRSSGTQYF
j_call: TRBJ1-5; v_call: TRBV5-5; cdr3_aa: CASSPRIETGVKPQHF
j_call: TRBJ1-1; v_call: TRBV2; cdr3_aa: CASSELLNTEAFF
j_call: TRBJ2-7; v_call: TRBV10-1; cdr3_aa: CASNMAGVCYEQYF
j_call: TRBJ2-3; v_call: TRBV13; cdr3_aa: CASSHSGGGDTQYF
j_call: TRBJ1-1; v_call: TRBV20-1; cdr3_aa: CSAPGTGGFMNTEAFF
j_call: TRBJ2-1; v_call: TRBV20-1; cdr3_aa: CSAGDTPQDEQFF
j_call: TRBJ2-3; v_call: TRBV24-1; cdr3_aa: CATSRRGSTDTQYF
j_call: TRBJ2-1; v_call: TRBV7-9; cdr3_aa: CASSWGTGVRDEQFF
j_call: TRBJ1-2; v_call: TRBV7-2; cdr3_aa: CASSLARGLGAF
j_call: TRBJ2-7; v_call: TRBV11-2; cdr3_aa: CASSAGELRATEQYF
j_call: TRBJ2-2; v_call: TRBV5-1; cdr3_aa: CASSLWRGGNTGELFF
j_call: TRBJ1-3; v_call: TRBV5-1; cdr3_aa: CASSLALAALSGNTIYF
j_call: TRBJ1-4; v_call: TRBV5-1; cdr3_aa: CASSLKGGRGEKLFF
j_call: TRBJ2-3; v_call: TRBV24-1; cdr3_aa: CATSDLRRGETDTQYF
j_call: TRBJ2-6; v_call: TRBV5-5; cdr3_aa: CASSNLSGANVLTF
j_call: TRBJ1-5; v_call: TRBV5-4; cdr3_aa: CASSFAGGNQPQHF
j_call: TRBJ2-7; v_call: TRBV30; cdr3_aa: CAWSWQQSYSYEQYF
j_call: TRBJ2-7; v_call: TRBV4-1; cdr3_aa: CASSRVGGSYEQYF
j_call: TRBJ2-7; v_call: TRBV7-3; cdr3_aa: CASSFLAGGAYEQYF
j_call: TRBJ1-2; v_call: TRBV20-1; cdr3_aa: CSARGQDTNYGYTF
j_call: TRBJ1-1; v_call: TRBV7-9; cdr3_aa: CASSLRSRQEAFF
j_call: TRBJ1-2; v_call: TRBV19; cdr3_aa: CASTYRVGEGDYGYTF
j_call: TRBJ1-1; v_call: TRBV15; cdr3_aa: CATSRDSTEAFF
j_call: TRBJ1-1; v_call: TRBV6-6; cdr3_aa: CASKITGRATEAFF
j_call: TRBJ2-2; v_call: TRBV7-2; cdr3_aa: CASSRDRGRTGELFF
j_call: TRBJ1-1; v_call: TRBV20-1; cdr3_aa: CSARDRVEAFF
j_call: TRBJ2-1; v_call: TRBV5-1; cdr3_aa: CASNGGAGVYNEQFF
j_call: TRBJ2-7; v_call: TRBV19; cdr3_aa: CASSDRDTPYEQYF